These 5 T cell receptor beta chains were all obtained from the same sample, sequenced in a study of T cells in Graves' hyperthyroidism and ophthalmopathy. It was RNA transcripts that yielded the amplified TCR beta CDR3 regions. With the HTBI primer set, the TCR CDR3 went through a first round of RT-PCR. TCRdb re-derived calls from the multiplex PCR reads in MiXCR, one entry per CDR3 protein. In the table there are fewer than 900,000 distinct CDR3 sequences, around a sixth of which are singletons. Input material: blood. Receptor source: a woman between 45 and 65 years old with Graves' hyperthyroidism that later progressed to Graves' ophthalmopathy.

This clonotype was seen only a few times. This rearrangement joins TRBV24-1 to TRBJ2-5; tentatively, D is TRBD2 (5 bases). The CDR3 covers 16 residues. V lost 9 bases, J lost 5 bases, and 24 bases lay in between. Germline assignment: CDR1 KGHDR and CDR2 SFDVKD. CDR3 loop: CATDIKPAVGVETQYF. The CDR3, as DNA: TGTGCCACCGATATAAAACCCGCGGTCGGGGTGGAGACCCAGTACTTC.

This clonotype has a count of ten or more. The chain carries TRBV5-8 and TRBJ2-7, with D possibly matching TRBD2 (6 bases). The CDR3 sequence is 15 residues long. The germline V and J ends were trimmed by 0 bases and 2 bases, with 12 bases remaining between them. The germline V gene encodes CDR1 SGHTS and CDR2 YDEGEE. The CDR3 nucleotides read TGTGCCAGCAGCTTGGCCCGGGGGACTCCCTACGAGCAGTACTTC. Amino acids: CASSLARGTPYEQYF.

This clonotype has a handful of counts. The J gene is TRBJ2-2, the V gene TRBV24-1, with 7 bases identical to TRBD1. V shed 7 bases and J 7 bases; nucleotides not matched to a gene: 11. This CDR3 has 15 residues. CDR1 is KGHDR and CDR2 is SFDVKD in the germline V gene. CDR3 region: CATSSGQDKFGELFF. CDR3 coding DNA: TGTGCCACCAGCAGCGGACAGGATAAATTCGGGGAGCTGTTTTTT.

The chain links TRBV7-9 to TRBJ1-5; possibly TRBD1 for D (6 bases). The CDR3 has 14 residues. V lost 5 bases and J lost 9, with 17 bases in between. Per germline, CDR1 SEHNR and CDR2 FQNEAQ (reference sequence). Here the CDR3 DNA reads TGTGCCAGCAGCCGGGGGGGCGGACCGGGGCCCCAGCATTTT. Residues: CASSRGGGPGPQHF.

This clonotype was counted ten times or more. The chain combines TRBV20-1 with TRBJ2-4; 9 nucleotides agree with TRBD2. The CDR3 contains 13 residues. J was trimmed by 12 bases and V by 0 bases; bases with no gene match: 6. CDR1 and CDR2 (germline): DFQATT, SNEGSKA (reference sequence). CDR3 protein: CSARDGGGAGQYF. CDR3 coding DNA: TGCAGTGCTAGAGATGGCGGGGGGGCCGGTCAGTACTTC.